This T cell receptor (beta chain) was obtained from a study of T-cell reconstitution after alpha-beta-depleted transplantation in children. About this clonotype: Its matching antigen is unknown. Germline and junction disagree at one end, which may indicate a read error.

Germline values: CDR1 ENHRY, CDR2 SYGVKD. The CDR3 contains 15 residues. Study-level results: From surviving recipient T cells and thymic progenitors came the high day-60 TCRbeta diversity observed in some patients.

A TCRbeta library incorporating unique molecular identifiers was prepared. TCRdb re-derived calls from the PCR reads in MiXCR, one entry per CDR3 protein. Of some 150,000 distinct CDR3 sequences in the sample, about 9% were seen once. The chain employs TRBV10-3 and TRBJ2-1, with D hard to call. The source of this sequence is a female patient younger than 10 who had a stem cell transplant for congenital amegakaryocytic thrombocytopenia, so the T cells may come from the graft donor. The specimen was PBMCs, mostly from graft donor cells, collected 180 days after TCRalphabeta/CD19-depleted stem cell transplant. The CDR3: CAISASASSYNEPFF. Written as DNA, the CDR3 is TGTGCCATCAGTGCAAGCGCCAGCTCCTACAATGAGCCGTTCTTC.